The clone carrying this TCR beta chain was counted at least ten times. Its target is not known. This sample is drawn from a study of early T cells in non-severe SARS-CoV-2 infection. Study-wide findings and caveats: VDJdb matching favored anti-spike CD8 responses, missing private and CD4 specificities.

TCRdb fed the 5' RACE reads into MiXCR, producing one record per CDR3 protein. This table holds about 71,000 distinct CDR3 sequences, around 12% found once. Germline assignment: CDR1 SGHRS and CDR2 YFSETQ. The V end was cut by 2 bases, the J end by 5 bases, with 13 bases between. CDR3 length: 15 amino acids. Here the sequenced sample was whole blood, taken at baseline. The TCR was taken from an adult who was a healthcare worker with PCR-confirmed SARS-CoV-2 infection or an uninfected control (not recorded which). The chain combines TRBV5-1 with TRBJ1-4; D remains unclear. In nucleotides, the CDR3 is TGCGCCAGCAGCTTTAGCCAGGTTTTGAATGAAAAACTGTTTTTT. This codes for CASSFSQVLNEKLFF.